This T cell receptor (beta chain) was retrieved from a study of blood T cell repertoires in COVID-19. The cohort comprised adults aged about 18 to 89 years residing in 20 to 25 US areas. Cohort allocation depended upon clinical history that participants reported. Study processing details: Estimation of nucleated cell counts was performed using reference gene primer amplification. Profiled with immunoSEQ multiplex PCR; TCRdb holds only in-frame clones, not every one. The V and J calls and clone size come from that table; D and trimming were worked out from the DNA. Altogether under 200,000 clones are present, roughly 82% being singletons, with the ten largest covering about 5.5%. The V and J ends lost 5 bases and 1 base respectively, with 8 bases between them. Germline V CDR1 and CDR2: SNHLY, FYNNEI. The CDR3 consists of 13 residues.

Input material: PBMCs or T cells enriched from blood (not recorded which). The chain is built from TRBV2 and TRBJ1-1; the D gene is possibly TRBD1 (5 bases). The clonotype originates from an older woman with acute COVID-19. This CDR3 is CASSMTENTEAFF. The CDR3 DNA reads as TGTGCCAGCAGTATGACAGAGAACACTGAAGCTTTCTTT.